The present entry profiles one T cell receptor beta chain with its context. Its antigen is undetermined. The lymph nodes were axillary draining lymph nodes from breast cancer patients. Each CDR3 protein is one row after TCRdb ran MiXCR on the multiplex PCR reads. The repertoire holds fewer than 300,000 distinct CDR3 sequences, roughly 32% seen once, with more than 1.3% in the top ten. Losses at the gene ends were 2 bases for V and 3 bases for J; bases not matched to a gene: 7. CDR1 is SNHLY and CDR2 is FYNNEI in the germline V gene. The CDR3 extends over 17 amino acids. The record originates from a study of breast tumors, draining lymph nodes, adjacent tissues. Findings of the study overall: Tumor TCR diversity was below lymph nodes but above nontumor tissue. Tumor and nontumor repertoires were significantly more similar in luminal-like than in basal-like breast cancer. The data were judged consistent with most tumor T cells coming from lymph node and expanding in tumor.

The origin of this receptor is a female donor with breast cancer. Some clones in this sample may be carry-over from other donors' samples. V gene TRBV2 combines with J gene TRBJ2-2; 9 bases align to TRBD2. The specimen sequenced was axillary lymph node tissue. The CDR3, as DNA: TGTGCCAGCAGTGAACAAGTGACTAGCGGAGACACCGGGGAGCTGTTTTTT. This sequence encodes CASSEQVTSGDTGELFF. Drawing the rest from reference TRBV2 and TRBJ2-2, the complete variable domain is EPEVTQTPSHQVTQMGQEVILRCVPISNHLYFYWYRQILGQKVEFLVSFYNNEISEKSEIFDDQFSVERPDGSNFTLKIRSTKLEDSAMYFCASSEQVTSGDTGELFFGEGSRLTVL.